This T cell receptor (beta chain) was found in a study of T cell responses to AZD1222 COVID-19 vaccine. Profiled with immunoSEQ multiplex PCR; TCRdb holds only in-frame clones, not every one. The table lists about 150,000 clones, 80% to 90% of them singletons, with around 8.6% in the top ten. Germline values: CDR1 MDHEN, CDR2 SYDVKM. The CDR3 spans 16 residues. V was shortened by 2 bases and J by 1 base, with 14 bases between the two germline ends. The starting material was peripheral blood, obtained on day 0 of AZD1222 vaccination. The TCR comes from an adult in good health. The chain joins TRBV28 to TRBJ1-1; the D gene is possibly TRBD1 (5 bases). In DNA form, the CDR3 reads TGTGCCAGCAGTTTACTTGGGGCGCTGGGGAACACTGAAGCTTTCTTT. It codes for CASSLLGALGNTEAFF.